This T cell receptor beta chain was identified during a study of CD8+CD57+ T cells in acquired aplastic anemia. For the study at large: The study obtained an average of around 3.4 ug of DNA from sorted CD4+ and CD8+ cells. The study's findings and limits: Around 30 was the count of CD8+ CDR3 sequences that patients shared with controls.

TCR beta VDJ and CDR3 profiles were obtained from a genomic DNA template. MiXCR, run by TCRdb on the reads, gives a single entry per CDR3 protein. The sample shows about 130,000 distinct CDR3 sequences, roughly 50% of them seen only once. CDR1 SGHVT and CDR2 SQSDAQ come from the germline V gene. The V gene lost 5 bases and the J gene lost 4 bases, with 11 bases spanning the gap. This CDR3 has 13 residues. About this clonotype: Its cognate antigen is unknown.

This TCR was recovered from a human donor in good health, serving as a control. Sequenced material: sorted CD4+, CD8+, or CD8+CD57+ T cells (not recorded which) from PBMCs. The rearrangement joins TRBV7-4 to TRBJ2-5; a weak D match, TRBD2 (7 bases). The CDR3 is CASSGGAIETQYF. The CDR3 nucleotides are TGTGCCAGCAGCGGGGGGGCCATAGAGACCCAGTACTTC.